Described below is a single T cell receptor (beta chain) sequence and its context. Methods used by the authors: The assay estimated nucleated cells by amplifying reference gene primers. Sequenced by immunoSEQ multiplex PCR; TCRdb stores in-frame clones only, minus some. V and J calls plus clone size are reproduced from that table; the DNA served to infer D and trimming. This table has about 140,000 clones, roughly 82% appearing once. The sample originates from a study of blood T cell repertoires in COVID-19. Across the whole study: Samples representing acute and convalescent COVID-19 were sourced from the United States, Italy and Spain. PBMCs, B-cell-depleted T cells, or T cells were the source of the cDNA or gDNA that made up the material.

V lost 3 bases and J lost 0, with 9 bases in between. Germline V gene lookup returns CDR1 MNHEY and CDR2 SMNVEV (reference sequence). The CDR3 has 16 amino acids. This TCR came from a man aged 60 to 75 with active or convalescent COVID-19. The J gene is TRBJ2-6, the V gene TRBV27, with D unresolved. Material: peripheral blood. The CDR3 reads CASSLNSPSGANVLTF. In DNA, the CDR3 is TGTGCCAGCAGTTTGAACAGCCCCTCTGGGGCCAACGTCCTGACTTTC.